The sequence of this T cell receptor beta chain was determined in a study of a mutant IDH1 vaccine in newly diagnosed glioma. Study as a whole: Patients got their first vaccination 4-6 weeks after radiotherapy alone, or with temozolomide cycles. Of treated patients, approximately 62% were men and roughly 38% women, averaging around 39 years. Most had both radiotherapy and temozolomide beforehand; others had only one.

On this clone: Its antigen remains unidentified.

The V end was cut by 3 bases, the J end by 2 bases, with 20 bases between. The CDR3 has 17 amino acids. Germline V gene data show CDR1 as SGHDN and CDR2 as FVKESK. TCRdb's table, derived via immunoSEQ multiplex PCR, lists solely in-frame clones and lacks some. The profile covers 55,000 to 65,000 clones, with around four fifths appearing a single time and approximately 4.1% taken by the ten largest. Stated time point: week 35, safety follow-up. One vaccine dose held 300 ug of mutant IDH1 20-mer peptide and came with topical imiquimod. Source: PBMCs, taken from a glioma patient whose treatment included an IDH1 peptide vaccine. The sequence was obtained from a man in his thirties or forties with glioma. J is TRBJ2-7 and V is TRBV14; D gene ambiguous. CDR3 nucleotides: TGTGCCAGCAGCCACTCCGGGCGCGACTCGGTCGCCTACGAGCAGTACTTC. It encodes CASSHSGRDSVAYEQYF.